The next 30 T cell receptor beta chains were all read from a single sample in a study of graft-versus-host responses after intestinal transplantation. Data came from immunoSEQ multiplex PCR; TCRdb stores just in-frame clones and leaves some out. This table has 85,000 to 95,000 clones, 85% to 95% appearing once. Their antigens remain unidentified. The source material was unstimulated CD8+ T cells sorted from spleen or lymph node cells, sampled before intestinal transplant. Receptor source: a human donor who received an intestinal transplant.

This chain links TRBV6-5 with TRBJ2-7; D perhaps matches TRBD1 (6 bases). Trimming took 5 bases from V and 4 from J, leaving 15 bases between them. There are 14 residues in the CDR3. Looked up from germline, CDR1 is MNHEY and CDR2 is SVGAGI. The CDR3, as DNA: TGTGCCAGCAGTAAACAGGGAAATATTTACGAGCAGTACTTC. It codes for CASSKQGNIYEQYF.

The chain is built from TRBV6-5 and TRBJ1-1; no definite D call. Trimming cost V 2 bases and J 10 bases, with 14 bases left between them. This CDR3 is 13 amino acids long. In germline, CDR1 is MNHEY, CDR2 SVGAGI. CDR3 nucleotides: TGTGCCAGCAGTTACGGCAATCAGGAAGGAGCTTTCTTT. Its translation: CASSYGNQEGAFF.

CDR3 loop: CASSPSTGGYQPQHF. Written as DNA, the CDR3 is TGTGCCAGCAGCCCATCGACAGGGGGCTATCAGCCCCAGCATTTT. The chain combines TRBV7-8 with TRBJ1-5; TRBD1 aligns across 10 bases. Losses at the gene ends were 5 bases for V and 5 bases for J; bases not matched to a gene: 6. This CDR3 spans 15 amino acids. Germline lookup yields CDR1 SGHVS and CDR2 FQNEAQ.

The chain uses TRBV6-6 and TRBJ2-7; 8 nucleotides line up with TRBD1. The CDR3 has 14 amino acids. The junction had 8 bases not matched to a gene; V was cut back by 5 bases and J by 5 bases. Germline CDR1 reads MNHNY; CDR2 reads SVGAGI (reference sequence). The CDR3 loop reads CASSRRTGKNEQYF. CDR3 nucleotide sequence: TGTGCCAGCAGTCGCCGGACAGGGAAAAACGAGCAGTACTTC.

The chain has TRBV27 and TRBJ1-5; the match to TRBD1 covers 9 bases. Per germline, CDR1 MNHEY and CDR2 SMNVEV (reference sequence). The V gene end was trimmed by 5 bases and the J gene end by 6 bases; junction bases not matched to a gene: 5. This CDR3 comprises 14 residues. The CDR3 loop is CASSPDRGGQPQHF. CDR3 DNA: TGTGCCAGCAGTCCGGACAGGGGAGGTCAGCCCCAGCATTTT.

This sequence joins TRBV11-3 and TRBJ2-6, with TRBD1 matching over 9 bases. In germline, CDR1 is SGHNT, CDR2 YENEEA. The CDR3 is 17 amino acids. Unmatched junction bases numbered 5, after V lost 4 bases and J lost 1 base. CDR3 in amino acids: CASSWAGTGSGANVLTF. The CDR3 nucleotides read TGTGCCAGCAGCTGGGCCGGGACAGGGTCTGGGGCCAACGTCCTGACTTTC.

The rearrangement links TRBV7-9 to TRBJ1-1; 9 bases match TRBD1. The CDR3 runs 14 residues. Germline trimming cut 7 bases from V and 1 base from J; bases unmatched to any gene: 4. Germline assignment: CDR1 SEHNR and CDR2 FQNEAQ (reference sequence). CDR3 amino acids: CASTKTGGNTEAFF. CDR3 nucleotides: TGTGCCAGCACAAAGACAGGGGGGAACACTGAAGCTTTCTTT.

CDR3 in amino acids: CASSLEGGYTF. CDR3 DNA sequence: TGTGCCAGCAGCTTGGAGGGTGGCTACACCTTC. The chain combines TRBV7-9 with TRBJ1-2; D unresolved. CDR1 is SEHNR, CDR2 FQNEAQ, per germline (reference sequence). The ends were cut back, 3 bases at V and 7 bases at J, with 6 bases in the middle. The CDR3 has 11 amino acids.

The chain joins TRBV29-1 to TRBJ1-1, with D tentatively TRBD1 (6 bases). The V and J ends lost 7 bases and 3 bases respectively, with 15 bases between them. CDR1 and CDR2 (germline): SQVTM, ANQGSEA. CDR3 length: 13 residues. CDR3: CSGADRAHTEAFF. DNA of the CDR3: TGCAGCGGGGCGGACAGAGCCCACACTGAAGCTTTCTTT.

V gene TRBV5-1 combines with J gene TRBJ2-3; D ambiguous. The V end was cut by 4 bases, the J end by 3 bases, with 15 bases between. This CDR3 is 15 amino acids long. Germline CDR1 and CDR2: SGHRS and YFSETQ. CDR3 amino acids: CASSHYLPGTDTQYF. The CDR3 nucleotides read TGCGCCAGCAGCCATTACCTCCCCGGGACAGATACGCAGTATTTT.

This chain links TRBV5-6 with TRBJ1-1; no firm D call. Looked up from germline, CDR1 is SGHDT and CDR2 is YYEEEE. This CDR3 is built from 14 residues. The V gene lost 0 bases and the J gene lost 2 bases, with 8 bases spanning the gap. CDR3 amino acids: CASSLEGLNTEAFF. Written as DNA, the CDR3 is TGTGCCAGCAGCTTGGAAGGACTTAACACTGAAGCTTTCTTT.

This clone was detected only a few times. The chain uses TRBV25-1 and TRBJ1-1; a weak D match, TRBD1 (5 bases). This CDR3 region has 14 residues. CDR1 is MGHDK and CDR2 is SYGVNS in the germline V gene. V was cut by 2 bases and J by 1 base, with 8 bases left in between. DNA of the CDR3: TGTGCCAGCAGTGAAAGGGGAGGGAACACTGAAGCTTTCTTT. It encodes CASSERGGNTEAFF.

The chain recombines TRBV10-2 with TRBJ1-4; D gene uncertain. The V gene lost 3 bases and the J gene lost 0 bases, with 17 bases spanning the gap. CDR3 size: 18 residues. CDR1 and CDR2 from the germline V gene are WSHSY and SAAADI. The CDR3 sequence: CASSETEKDLATNEKLFF. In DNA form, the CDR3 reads TGCGCCAGCAGTGAAACAGAAAAAGATCTTGCAACTAATGAAAAACTGTTTTTT.

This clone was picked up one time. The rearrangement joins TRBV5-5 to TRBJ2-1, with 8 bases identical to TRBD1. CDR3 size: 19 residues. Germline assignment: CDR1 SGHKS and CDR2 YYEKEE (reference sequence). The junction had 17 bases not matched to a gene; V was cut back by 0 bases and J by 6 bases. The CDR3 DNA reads TGTGCCAGCAGCTTGGGGGACAGGCTCCCCCAAAGCAATCGCAATGAGCAGTTCTTC. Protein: CASSLGDRLPQSNRNEQFF. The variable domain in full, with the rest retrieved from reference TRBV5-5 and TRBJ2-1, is DAGVTQSPTHLIKTRGQQVTLRCSPISGHKSVSWYQQVLGQGPQFIFQYYEKEERGRGNFPDRFSARQFPNYSSELNVNALLLGDSALYLCASSLGDRLPQSNRNEQFFGPGTRLTVL.

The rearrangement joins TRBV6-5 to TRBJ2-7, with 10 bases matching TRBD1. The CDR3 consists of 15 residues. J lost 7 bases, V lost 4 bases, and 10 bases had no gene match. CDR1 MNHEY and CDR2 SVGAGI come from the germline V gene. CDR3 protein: CASSWTGGSLGEQYF. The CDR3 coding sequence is TGTGCCAGCAGTTGGACAGGGGGGTCTCTCGGAGAGCAGTACTTC.

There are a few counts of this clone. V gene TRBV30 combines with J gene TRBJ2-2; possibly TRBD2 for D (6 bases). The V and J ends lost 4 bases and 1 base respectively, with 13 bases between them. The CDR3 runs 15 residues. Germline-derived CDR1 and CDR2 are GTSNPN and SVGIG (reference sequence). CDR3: CAWTQDGGNTGELFF. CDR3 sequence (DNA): TGTGCCTGGACCCAAGACGGGGGGAACACCGGGGAGCTGTTTTTT.

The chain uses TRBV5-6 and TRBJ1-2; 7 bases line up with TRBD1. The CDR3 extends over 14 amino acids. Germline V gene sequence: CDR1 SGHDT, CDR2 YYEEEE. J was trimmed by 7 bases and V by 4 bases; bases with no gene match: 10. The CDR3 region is CASSPAQGISGYTF. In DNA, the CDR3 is TGTGCCAGCAGCCCTGCACAGGGGATAAGTGGCTACACCTTC.

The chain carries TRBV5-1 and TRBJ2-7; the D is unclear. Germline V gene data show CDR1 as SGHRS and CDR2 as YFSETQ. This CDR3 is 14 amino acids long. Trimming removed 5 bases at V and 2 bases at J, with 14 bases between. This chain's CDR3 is CASSSLQPPYEQYF. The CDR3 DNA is TGCGCCAGCAGTTCTCTACAGCCACCCTACGAGCAGTACTTC.

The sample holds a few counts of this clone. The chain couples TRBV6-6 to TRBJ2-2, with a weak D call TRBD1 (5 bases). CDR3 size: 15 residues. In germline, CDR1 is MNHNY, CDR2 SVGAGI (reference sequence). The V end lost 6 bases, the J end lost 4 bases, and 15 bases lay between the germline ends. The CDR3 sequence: CASSPSPTVTGELFF. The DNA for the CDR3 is TGTGCCAGCAGCCCCTCCCCGACAGTCACCGGGGAGCTGTTTTTT.

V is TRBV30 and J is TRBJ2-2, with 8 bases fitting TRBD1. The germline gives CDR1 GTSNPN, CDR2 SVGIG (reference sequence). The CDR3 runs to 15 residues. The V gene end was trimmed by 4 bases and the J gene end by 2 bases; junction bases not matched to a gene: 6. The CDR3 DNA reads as TGTGCCTGGACCAGGGGGCCTTTTAACACCGGGGAGCTGTTTTTT. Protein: CAWTRGPFNTGELFF.

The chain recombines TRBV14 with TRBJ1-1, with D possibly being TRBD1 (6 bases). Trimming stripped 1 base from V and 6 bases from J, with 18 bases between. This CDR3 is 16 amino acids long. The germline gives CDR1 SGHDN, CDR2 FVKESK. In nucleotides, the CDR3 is TGTGCCAGCAGCCAAGGGGCGTTAACAGGGATTCCTGAAGCTTTCTTT. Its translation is CASSQGALTGIPEAFF.

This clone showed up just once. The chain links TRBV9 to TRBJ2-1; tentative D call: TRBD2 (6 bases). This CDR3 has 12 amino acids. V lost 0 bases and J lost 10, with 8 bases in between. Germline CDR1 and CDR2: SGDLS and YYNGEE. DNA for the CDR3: TGTGCCAGCAGCGTAGGGGGGGACGAGCAGTTCTTC. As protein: CASSVGGDEQFF.

CDR3 protein: CASSIRDILNTEAFF. The CDR3 DNA follows: TGTGCCAGCAGCATACGGGACATACTGAACACTGAAGCTTTCTTT. V and J are TRBV11-3 and TRBJ1-1; a weak D match, TRBD1 (6 bases). Germline CDR1 reads SGHNT; CDR2 reads YENEEA. The CDR3 is 15 amino acids. The V gene lost 5 bases and the J gene lost 0 bases, with 13 bases spanning the gap.

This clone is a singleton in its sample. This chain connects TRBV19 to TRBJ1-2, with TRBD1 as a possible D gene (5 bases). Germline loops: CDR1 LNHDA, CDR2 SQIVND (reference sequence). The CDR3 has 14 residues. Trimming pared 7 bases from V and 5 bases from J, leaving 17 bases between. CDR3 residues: CASTQTMGGYGYTF. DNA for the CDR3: TGTGCCAGTACCCAGACGATGGGGGGGTATGGCTACACCTTC.

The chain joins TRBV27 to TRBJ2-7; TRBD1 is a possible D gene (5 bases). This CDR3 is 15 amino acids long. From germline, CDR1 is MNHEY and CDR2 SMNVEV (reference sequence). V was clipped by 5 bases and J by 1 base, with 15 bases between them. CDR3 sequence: CASSPRVTPSYEQYF. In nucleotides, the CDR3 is TGTGCCAGCAGTCCCAGGGTCACCCCTTCCTACGAGCAGTACTTC.

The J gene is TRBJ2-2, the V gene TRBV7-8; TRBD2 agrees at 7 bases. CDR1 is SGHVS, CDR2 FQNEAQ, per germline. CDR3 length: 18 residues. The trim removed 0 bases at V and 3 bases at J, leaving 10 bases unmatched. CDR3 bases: TGTGCCAGCAGCTTAGCGCGGTGGGGGGGGTCGGACACCGGGGAGCTGTTTTTT. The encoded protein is CASSLARWGGSDTGELFF.

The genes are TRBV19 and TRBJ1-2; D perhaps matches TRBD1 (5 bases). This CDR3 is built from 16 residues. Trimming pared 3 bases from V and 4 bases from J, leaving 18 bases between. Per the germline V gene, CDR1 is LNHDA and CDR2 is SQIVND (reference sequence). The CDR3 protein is CASSITSTDRLYGYTF. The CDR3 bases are TGTGCCAGTAGTATCACATCCACCGACAGACTCTATGGCTACACCTTC.

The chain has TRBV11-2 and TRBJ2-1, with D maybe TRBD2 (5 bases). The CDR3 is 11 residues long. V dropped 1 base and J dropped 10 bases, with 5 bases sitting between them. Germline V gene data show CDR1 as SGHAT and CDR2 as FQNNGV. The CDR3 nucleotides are TGTGCCAGCAGCTTAGGAGGGGAGCAGTTCTTC. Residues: CASSLGGEQFF.

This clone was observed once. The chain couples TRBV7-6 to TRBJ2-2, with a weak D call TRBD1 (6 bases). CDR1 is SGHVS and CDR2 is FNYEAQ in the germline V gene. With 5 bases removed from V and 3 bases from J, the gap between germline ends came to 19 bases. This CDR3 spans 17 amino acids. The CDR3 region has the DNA TGTGCCAGCAGCCTCTCGGGACAAACCCTTTACACCGGGGAGCTGTTTTTT. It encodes CASSLSGQTLYTGELFF.

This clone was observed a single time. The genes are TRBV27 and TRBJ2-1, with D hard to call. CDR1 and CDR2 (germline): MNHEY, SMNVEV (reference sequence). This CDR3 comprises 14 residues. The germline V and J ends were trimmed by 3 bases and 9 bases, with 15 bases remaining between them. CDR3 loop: CASSFSIGSGEQFF. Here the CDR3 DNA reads TGTGCCAGCAGTTTTAGCATAGGCTCCGGTGAGCAGTTCTTC.